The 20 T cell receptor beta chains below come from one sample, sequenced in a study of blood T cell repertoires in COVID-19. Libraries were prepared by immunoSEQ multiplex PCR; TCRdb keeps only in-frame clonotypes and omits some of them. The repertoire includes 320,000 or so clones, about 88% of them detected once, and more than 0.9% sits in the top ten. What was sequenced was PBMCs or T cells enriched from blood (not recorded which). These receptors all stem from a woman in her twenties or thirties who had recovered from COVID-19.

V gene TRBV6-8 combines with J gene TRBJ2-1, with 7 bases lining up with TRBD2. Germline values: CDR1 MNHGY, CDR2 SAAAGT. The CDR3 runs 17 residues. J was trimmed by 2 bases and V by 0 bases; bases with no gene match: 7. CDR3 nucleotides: TGTGCCAGCAGTTACTCGAAGTGTGGGGGGGCCTACAATGAGCAGTTCTTC. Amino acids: CASSYSKCGGAYNEQFF.

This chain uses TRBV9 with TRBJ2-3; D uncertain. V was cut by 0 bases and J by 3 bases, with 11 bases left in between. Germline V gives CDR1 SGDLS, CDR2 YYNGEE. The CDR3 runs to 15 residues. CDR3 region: CASSVVSSQTDTQYF. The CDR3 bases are TGTGCCAGCAGCGTAGTGTCCTCGCAGACAGATACGCAGTATTTT.

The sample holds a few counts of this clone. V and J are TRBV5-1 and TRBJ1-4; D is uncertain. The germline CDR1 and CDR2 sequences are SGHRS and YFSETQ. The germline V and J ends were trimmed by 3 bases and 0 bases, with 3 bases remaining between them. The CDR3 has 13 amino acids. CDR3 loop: CASSSSTNEKLFF. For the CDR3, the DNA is TGCGCCAGCAGCTCCTCAACTAATGAAAAACTGTTTTTT.

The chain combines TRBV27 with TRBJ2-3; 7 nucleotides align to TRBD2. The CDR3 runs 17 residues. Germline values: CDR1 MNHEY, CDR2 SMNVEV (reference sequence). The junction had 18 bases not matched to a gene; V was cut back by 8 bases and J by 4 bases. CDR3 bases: TGTGCCAGCCGAGGGATGGGACTACGCCCCAAACCAGATACGCAGTATTTT. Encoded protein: CASRGMGLRPKPDTQYF.

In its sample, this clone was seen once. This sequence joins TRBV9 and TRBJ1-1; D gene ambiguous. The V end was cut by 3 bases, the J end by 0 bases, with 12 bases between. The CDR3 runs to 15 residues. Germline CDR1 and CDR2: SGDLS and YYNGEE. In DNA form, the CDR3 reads TGTGCCAGCAGCGCACATGACACAATGAACACTGAAGCTTTCTTT. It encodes CASSAHDTMNTEAFF.

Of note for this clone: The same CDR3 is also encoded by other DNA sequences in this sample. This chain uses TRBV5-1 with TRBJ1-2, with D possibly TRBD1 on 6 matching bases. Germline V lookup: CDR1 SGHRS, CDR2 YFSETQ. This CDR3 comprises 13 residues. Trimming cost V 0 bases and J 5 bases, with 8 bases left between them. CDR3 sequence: CASSLADSYGYTF. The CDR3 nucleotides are TGCGCCAGCAGCTTGGCGGACAGTTATGGCTACACCTTC.

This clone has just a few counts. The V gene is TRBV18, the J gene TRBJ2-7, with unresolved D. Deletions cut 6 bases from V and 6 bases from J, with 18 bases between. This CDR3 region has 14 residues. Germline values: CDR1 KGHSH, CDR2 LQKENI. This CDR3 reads CASSSDLGPGEQYF. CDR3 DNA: TGTGCCAGCTCGTCCGACTTAGGTCCGGGCGAGCAGTACTTC.

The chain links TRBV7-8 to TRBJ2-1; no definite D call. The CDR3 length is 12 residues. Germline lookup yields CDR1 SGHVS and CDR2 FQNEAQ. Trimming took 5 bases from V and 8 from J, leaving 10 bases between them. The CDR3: CASSLAPDEQFF. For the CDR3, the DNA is TGTGCCAGCAGCCTGGCCCCCGATGAGCAGTTCTTC.

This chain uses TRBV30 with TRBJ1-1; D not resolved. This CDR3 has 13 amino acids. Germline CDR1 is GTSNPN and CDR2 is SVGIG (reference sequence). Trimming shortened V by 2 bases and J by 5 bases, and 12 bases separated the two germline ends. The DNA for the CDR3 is TGTGCCTGGAGTCCTACCCTGCGGACTGAAGCTTTCTTT. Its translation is CAWSPTLRTEAFF.

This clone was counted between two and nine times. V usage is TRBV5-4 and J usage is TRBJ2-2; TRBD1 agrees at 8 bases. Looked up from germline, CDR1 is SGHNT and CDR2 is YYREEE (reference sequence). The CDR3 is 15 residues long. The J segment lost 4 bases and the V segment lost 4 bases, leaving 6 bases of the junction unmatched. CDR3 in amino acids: CASSKQTGATGELFF. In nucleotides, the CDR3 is TGTGCCAGCAGCAAACAGACAGGGGCCACCGGGGAGCTGTTTTTT.

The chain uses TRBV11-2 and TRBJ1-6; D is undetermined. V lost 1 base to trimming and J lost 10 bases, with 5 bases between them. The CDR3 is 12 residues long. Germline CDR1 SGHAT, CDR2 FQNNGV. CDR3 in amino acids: CASSLGGSPLHF. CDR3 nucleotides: TGTGCCAGCAGCTTAGGCGGCTCACCCCTCCACTTT.

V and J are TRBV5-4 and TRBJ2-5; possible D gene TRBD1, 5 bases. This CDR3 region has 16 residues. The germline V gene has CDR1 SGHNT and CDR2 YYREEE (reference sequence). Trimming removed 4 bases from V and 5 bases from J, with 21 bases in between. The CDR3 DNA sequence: TGTGCCAGCAGCCCGGAAGGGGCTCCGGTAGGGGAGACCCAGTACTTC. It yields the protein CASSPEGAPVGETQYF.

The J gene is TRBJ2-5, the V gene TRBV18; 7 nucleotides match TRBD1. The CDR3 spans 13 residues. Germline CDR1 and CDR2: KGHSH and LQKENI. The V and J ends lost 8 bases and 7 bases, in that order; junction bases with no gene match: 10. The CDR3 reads CASDLGGQGTQYF. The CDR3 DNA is TGTGCCAGCGACTTAGGGGGCCAGGGGACCCAGTACTTC.

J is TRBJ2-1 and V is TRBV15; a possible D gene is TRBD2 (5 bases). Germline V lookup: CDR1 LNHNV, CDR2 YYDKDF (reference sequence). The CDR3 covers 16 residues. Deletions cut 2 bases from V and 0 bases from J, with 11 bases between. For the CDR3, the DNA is TGTGCCACCAGCAGATCACGGGATAGCTCCTACAATGAGCAGTTCTTC. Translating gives CATSRSRDSSYNEQFF.

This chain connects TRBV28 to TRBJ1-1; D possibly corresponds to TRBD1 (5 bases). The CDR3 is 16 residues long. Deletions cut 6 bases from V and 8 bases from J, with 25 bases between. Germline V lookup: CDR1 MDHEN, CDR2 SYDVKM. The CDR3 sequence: CASRFGAGRNTLEAFF. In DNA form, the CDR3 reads TGTGCCAGCAGATTCGGGGCGGGACGGAACACACTAGAAGCTTTCTTT.

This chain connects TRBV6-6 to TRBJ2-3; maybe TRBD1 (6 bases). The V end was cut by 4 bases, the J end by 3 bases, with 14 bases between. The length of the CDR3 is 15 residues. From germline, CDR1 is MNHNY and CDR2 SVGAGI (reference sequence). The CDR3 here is CASSSTGFGTDTQYF. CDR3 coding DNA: TGTGCCAGCAGTTCTACAGGGTTCGGGACAGATACGCAGTATTTT.

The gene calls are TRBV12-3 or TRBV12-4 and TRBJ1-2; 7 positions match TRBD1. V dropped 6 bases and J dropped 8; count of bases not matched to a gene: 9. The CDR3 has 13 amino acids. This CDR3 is CASSPTGVEGYTF. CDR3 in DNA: TGTGCCAGCAGCCCTACAGGGGTAGAAGGCTACACCTTC.

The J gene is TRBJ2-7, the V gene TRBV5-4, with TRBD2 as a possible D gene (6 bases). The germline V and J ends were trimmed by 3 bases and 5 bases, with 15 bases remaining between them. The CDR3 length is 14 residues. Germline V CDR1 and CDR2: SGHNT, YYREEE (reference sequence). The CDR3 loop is CASSYRGVGDEQYF. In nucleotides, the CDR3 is TGTGCCAGCAGCTACCGCGGGGTAGGGGACGAGCAGTACTTC.

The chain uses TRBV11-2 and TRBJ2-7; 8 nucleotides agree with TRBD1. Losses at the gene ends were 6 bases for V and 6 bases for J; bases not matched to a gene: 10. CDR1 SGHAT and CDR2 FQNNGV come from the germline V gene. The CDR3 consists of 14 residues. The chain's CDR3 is CASSYGQGGFEQYF. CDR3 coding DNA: TGTGCCAGCAGTTACGGACAGGGTGGTTTCGAGCAGTACTTC. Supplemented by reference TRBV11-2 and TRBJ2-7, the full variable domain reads EAGVAQSPRYKIIEKRQSVAFWCNPISGHATLYWYQQILGQGPKLLIQFQNNGVVDDSQLPKDRFSAERLKGVDSTLKIQPAKLEDSAVYLCASSYGQGGFEQYFGPGTRLTVT.

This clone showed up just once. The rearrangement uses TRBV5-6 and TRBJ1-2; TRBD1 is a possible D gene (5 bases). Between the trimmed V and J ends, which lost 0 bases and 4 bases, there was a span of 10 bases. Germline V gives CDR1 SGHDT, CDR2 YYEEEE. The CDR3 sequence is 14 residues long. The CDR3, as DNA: TGTGCCAGCAGCTTGGGGTGGGGCGGCTATGGCTACACCTTC. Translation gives CASSLGWGGYGYTF.